The 21 T cell receptor beta chains presented below share a single source sample, sequenced in a study of blood T cell repertoires in COVID-19. The repertoire was sequenced with immunoSEQ multiplex PCR; TCRdb's copy has only in-frame clones and lacks some. The table includes some 70,000 clones, more than 75% detected once. Sequenced: PBMCs or T cells enriched from blood (not recorded which). These receptors were collected from a middle-aged woman who had recovered from COVID-19.

This clone was counted a single time. The chain is built from TRBV19 and TRBJ2-5; TRBD1 aligns across 7 bases. The length of the CDR3 is 18 residues. Germline V gene sequence: CDR1 LNHDA, CDR2 SQIVND (reference sequence). J gave up 2 bases and V 3 bases, and 15 bases lay outside the gene matches. CDR3 in amino acids: CASSMGLTSWDRQETQYF. The CDR3 DNA follows: TGTGCCAGTAGTATGGGCCTAACGAGTTGGGACAGACAAGAGACCCAGTACTTC.

The chain has TRBV6-4 and TRBJ2-3, with TRBD2 matching over 11 bases. Per germline, CDR1 MRHNA and CDR2 SNTAGT. The CDR3 runs 15 residues. Trimming removed 9 bases from V and 1 base from J; junction bases left unmatched: 6. This CDR3 reads CASAQLAGGTDTQYF. The DNA for the CDR3 is TGTGCCAGTGCCCAACTAGCGGGGGGCACAGATACGCAGTATTTT.

The chain couples TRBV19 to TRBJ2-4; a weak D match, TRBD2 (7 bases). CDR3 length equals 15 residues. Between the trimmed V and J ends, which lost 6 bases and 6 bases, there was a span of 18 bases. The germline V gene encodes CDR1 LNHDA and CDR2 SQIVND (reference sequence). For the CDR3, the DNA is TGTGCCAGTAGAGGGGGGGGAATGCCAAGAAACATTCAGTACTTC. Protein sequence: CASRGGGMPRNIQYF.

The chain joins TRBV10-1 to TRBJ2-7; D is perhaps TRBD1 (5 bases). From germline, CDR1 is WNHNN and CDR2 SYGVQD (reference sequence). The germline V and J ends were trimmed by 3 bases and 6 bases, with 9 bases remaining between them. This CDR3 region has 12 residues. The CDR3 sequence is CASSDTDIEQYF. The DNA for the CDR3 is TGCGCCAGCAGTGATACGGACATCGAGCAGTACTTC.

This clone appeared once. The chain is built from TRBV5-6 and TRBJ1-5, with unresolved D. V lost 0 bases and J 7 bases, leaving 11 bases between the germline ends. The CDR3 contains 14 residues. Germline-derived CDR1 and CDR2 are SGHDT and YYEEEE. CDR3 sequence reads: CASSLGFSTQPQHF. CDR3 in DNA: TGTGCCAGCAGCTTGGGGTTTAGCACCCAGCCCCAGCATTTT.

The V and J genes are TRBV9 and TRBJ1-6; TRBD1 aligns across 7 bases. CDR1 is SGDLS, CDR2 YYNGEE, per germline. There are 15 residues in the CDR3. Trimming removed 4 bases from V and 7 bases from J; junction bases left unmatched: 8. The chain's CDR3 is CASSPRSGGNSPLHF. The CDR3 DNA follows: TGTGCCAGCAGCCCCCGGTCAGGGGGAAATTCACCCCTCCACTTT.

This rearrangement joins TRBV29-1 to TRBJ2-1; tentatively, D is TRBD1 (6 bases). V was clipped by 2 bases and J by 0 bases, with 11 bases between them. CDR1 and CDR2 from the germline V gene are SQVTM and ANQGSEA. The CDR3 contains 15 residues. CDR3 nucleotide sequence: TGCAGCGTTGAAAGGGGGACGAGCTCCTACAATGAGCAGTTCTTC. It yields the protein CSVERGTSSYNEQFF.

This chain uses TRBV7-6 with TRBJ1-4, with TRBD1 identical over 8 bases. Germline V lookup: CDR1 SGHVS, CDR2 FNYEAQ. The J segment lost 6 bases and the V segment lost 3 bases, leaving 18 bases of the junction unmatched. CDR3 size: 19 residues. The CDR3 loop is CASSLGPGGFRGQHEKLFF. In nucleotides, the CDR3 is TGTGCCAGCAGCTTGGGGCCGGGGGGCTTCAGGGGGCAGCATGAAAAACTGTTTTTT.

This chain connects TRBV11-2 to TRBJ1-5; D is unclear. Germline CDR1 SGHAT, CDR2 FQNNGV. V dropped 3 bases and J dropped 0 bases, with 3 bases sitting between them. This CDR3 contains 13 residues. CDR3 protein: CASSFRSNQPQHF. Here the CDR3 DNA reads TGTGCCAGCAGCTTTCGTAGCAATCAGCCCCAGCATTTT.

V usage is TRBV6-1 and J usage is TRBJ2-1; D might be TRBD2 (5 bases). The CDR3 runs 14 residues. The V end lost 2 bases, the J end lost 6 bases, and 11 bases lay between the germline ends. The germline V gene encodes CDR1 MNHNS and CDR2 SASEGT. The CDR3 spells CASSEWGSVNEQFF. For the CDR3, the DNA is TGTGCCAGCAGTGAATGGGGTAGCGTCAATGAGCAGTTCTTC.

The V and J genes are TRBV7-2 and TRBJ2-2; 15 bases line up with TRBD2. The CDR3 length is 18 residues. J was trimmed by 4 bases and V by 5 bases; bases with no gene match: 8. In germline, CDR1 is SGHTA, CDR2 FQGNSA. The DNA for the CDR3 is TGTGCCAGCAGCCCCGGACTAGCGGGGGGGCCGGGCACCGGGGAGCTGTTTTTT. Translated, it gives CASSPGLAGGPGTGELFF.

This chain joins TRBV19 and TRBJ1-2, with TRBD1 identical over 9 bases. V shed 6 bases, J shed 5 bases, and the junction held 7 bases outside the gene matches. Germline-derived CDR1 and CDR2 are LNHDA and SQIVND (reference sequence). The CDR3 spans 14 residues. The CDR3 DNA reads TGTGCCAGTAGAGTACCAGGACAGGGGTATGGCTACACCTTC. It codes for CASRVPGQGYGYTF.

Only one count was recorded for this clone. This sequence joins TRBV5-1 and TRBJ2-6; D is unresolved. CDR1 is SGHRS and CDR2 is YFSETQ in the germline V gene. With 3 bases removed from V and 0 bases from J, the gap between germline ends came to 10 bases. This CDR3 has 16 residues. The CDR3 sequence: CASSSRTASGANVLTF. The CDR3, as DNA: TGCGCCAGCAGCTCCCGCACAGCCTCTGGGGCCAACGTCCTGACTTTC.

This chain uses TRBV4-1 with TRBJ1-1, with D perhaps matching TRBD1 (5 bases). Trimming removed 3 bases at V and 3 bases at J, with 17 bases between. This CDR3 has 16 amino acids. The germline gives CDR1 MGHRA, CDR2 YSYEKL. This chain's CDR3 is CASSQSGAPGDTEAFF. CDR3 DNA sequence: TGCGCCAGCAGCCAGAGTGGGGCCCCGGGAGACACTGAAGCTTTCTTT.

The rearrangement uses TRBV3-1 (or the pseudogene TRBV3-2) and TRBJ2-5; TRBD2 matches at 7 bases. The CDR3 spans 16 residues. With V trimmed by 4 bases and J by 0 bases, 8 bases remained unmatched. CDR1 LGHDT and CDR2 YNNKEL come from the germline V gene (reference sequence). As DNA, the CDR3 is TGTGCCAGCAGCCCGCCCGCGGGGGTGAACCAAGAGACCCAGTACTTC. Its translation is CASSPPAGVNQETQYF.

The chain recombines TRBV6-4 with TRBJ2-1; 8 nucleotides agree with TRBD1. V lost 0 bases to trimming and J lost 0 bases; unmatched junction nucleotides: 1. This CDR3 spans 16 amino acids. Germline loops: CDR1 MRHNA, CDR2 SNTAGT. DNA of the CDR3: TGTGCCAGCAGTGACTCCACAGGGGGCTCCTACAATGAGCAGTTCTTC. Translating gives CASSDSTGGSYNEQFF.

The chain is built from TRBV9 and TRBJ2-2; D gene ambiguous. Deletions cut 5 bases from V and 3 bases from J, with 14 bases between. This CDR3 comprises 15 residues. Germline V gene data show CDR1 as SGDLS and CDR2 as YYNGEE. CDR3 protein: CASSPTSSDTGELFF. The CDR3 nucleotides are TGTGCCAGCAGTCCTACTTCCTCGGACACCGGGGAGCTGTTTTTT.

V and J are TRBV10-3 and TRBJ2-1; D unclear. This CDR3 is built from 11 residues. The germline V gene has CDR1 ENHRY and CDR2 SYGVKD. Between the trimmed V and J ends, which lost 3 bases and 9 bases, there was a span of 6 bases. The DNA of the CDR3 is TGTGCCATCAGTGACGGGTTTGAGCAGTTCTTC. It yields the protein CAISDGFEQFF.

The chain uses TRBV29-1 and TRBJ2-7, with 8 bases matching TRBD2. The V gene's germline CDR1 is SQVTM and CDR2 ANQGSEA. V lost 4 bases to trimming and J lost 7 bases; unmatched junction nucleotides: 9. This CDR3 is 13 amino acids long. The CDR3: CSVGVAGTQEQYF. The CDR3 bases are TGCAGCGTTGGCGTAGCGGGGACTCAAGAGCAGTACTTC.

The chain links TRBV6-5 to TRBJ1-2; TRBD1 might be the D (6 bases). Per the germline V gene, CDR1 is MNHEY and CDR2 is SVGAGI. This CDR3 has 14 amino acids. The ends were cut back, 6 bases at V and 4 bases at J, with 15 bases in the middle. The CDR3 here is CASSYTRQVYGYTF. The CDR3 bases are TGTGCCAGCAGCTATACAAGACAGGTCTATGGCTACACCTTC.

J is TRBJ2-7 and V is TRBV6-5, with D unclear. V was shortened by 2 bases and J by 2 bases, with 16 bases between the two germline ends. This CDR3 comprises 16 residues. Germline V CDR1 and CDR2: MNHEY, SVGAGI. The CDR3: CASSYTEVAPPYEQYF. The CDR3 bases are TGTGCCAGCAGTTACACCGAAGTGGCTCCCCCCTACGAGCAGTACTTC.